Below are 27 T cell receptor beta chains sequenced from a single sample in a study of blood T cell repertoires in COVID-19. TCRdb's copy holds only in-frame clones and misses some; the assay was immunoSEQ multiplex PCR. The sample includes fewer than 50,000 clones, around 82% seen only once; the top ten take about 43%. The specimen sequenced was peripheral blood. Receptors originate from a woman older than 75 with active or convalescent COVID-19.

The rearrangement joins TRBV6-6 to TRBJ2-7, with D unclear. CDR1 and CDR2 (germline): MNHNY, SVGAGI (reference sequence). V was pared by 1 base and J by 1 base, with 5 bases between. The CDR3 has 13 amino acids. The CDR3 here is CASSYLSSYEQYF. The CDR3 DNA reads as TGTGCCAGCAGTTACTTATCTTCCTACGAGCAGTACTTC.

The genes are TRBV5-1 and TRBJ2-2, with no clear D. The CDR3 loop spans 12 amino acids. Trimming removed 6 bases at V and 2 bases at J, with 5 bases between. In germline, CDR1 is SGHRS, CDR2 YFSETQ. For the CDR3, the DNA is TGCGCCAGCAAGACAAACACCGGGGAGCTGTTTTTT. Translated, it gives CASKTNTGELFF. Full variable domain (rest looked up from reference TRBV5-1 and TRBJ2-2): KAGVTQTPRYLIKTRGQQVTLSCSPISGHRSVSWYQQTPGQGLQFLFEYFSETQRNKGNFPGRFSGRQFSNSRSEMNVSTLELGDSALYLCASKTNTGELFFGEGSRLTVL.

The V gene is TRBV7-8, the J gene TRBJ1-5; no clear D. Per germline, CDR1 SGHVS and CDR2 FQNEAQ. Trimming took 5 bases from V and 4 from J, leaving 15 bases between them. The CDR3 totals 15 residues. CDR3 DNA sequence: TGTGCCAGCAGCATCTCCTGGCCAAATAATCAGCCCCAGCATTTT. Translating gives CASSISWPNNQPQHF.

The chain combines TRBV5-1 with TRBJ2-1; 9 bases are a match to TRBD2. CDR3 size: 15 residues. The germline V gene encodes CDR1 SGHRS and CDR2 YFSETQ. The ends lost 6 bases at V and 7 bases at J; junction bases unmatched: 11. CDR3 protein: CASNPTSGPRNEQFF. CDR3 coding DNA: TGCGCCAGCAACCCGACTAGCGGCCCTAGGAATGAGCAGTTCTTC.

This clone was seen a handful of times. V is TRBV5-6 and J is TRBJ2-1, with TRBD2 matching 9 bases. Trimming at V came to 0 bases and at J to 15 bases, leaving 13 bases not matched to a gene. This CDR3 region has 15 residues. Per germline, CDR1 SGHDT and CDR2 YYEEEE. As DNA, the CDR3 is TGTGCCAGCAGCTTGGCTAGTAGCGGGAGTGGTAACCCGTTCTTC. Protein: CASSLASSGSGNPFF.

The rearrangement joins TRBV5-1 to TRBJ2-5; 11 nucleotides match TRBD2. This CDR3 has 18 amino acids. V shed 2 bases and J 4 bases; nucleotides not matched to a gene: 13. The germline V gene has CDR1 SGHRS and CDR2 YFSETQ. CDR3 sequence: CASSFQGLAVGRGETQYF. As DNA, the CDR3 is TGCGCCAGCAGCTTCCAGGGACTAGCGGTTGGTAGGGGAGAGACCCAGTACTTC.

The J gene is TRBJ2-4, the V gene TRBV10-2; 10 bases fit TRBD2. Germline CDR1 reads WSHSY; CDR2 reads SAAADI. Losses at the gene ends were 6 bases for V and 7 bases for J; bases not matched to a gene: 12. The CDR3 has 16 amino acids. CDR3: CASSWTGTSAGNIQYF. CDR3 DNA: TGCGCCAGCAGCTGGACCGGGACTAGCGCGGGTAACATTCAGTACTTC.

The rearrangement uses TRBV28 and TRBJ2-1; D unclear. Between the trimmed V and J ends, which lost 4 bases and 6 bases, there was a span of 16 bases. Germline CDR1 is MDHEN and CDR2 is SYDVKM. The CDR3 has 15 amino acids. This CDR3 is CASSSPAMNPNEQFF. The CDR3 nucleotides are TGTGCCAGCAGTTCTCCTGCTATGAACCCCAATGAGCAGTTCTTC. Filled out from reference TRBV28 and TRBJ2-1, the complete variable domain reads DVKVTQSSRYLVKRTGEKVFLECVQDMDHENMFWYRQDPGLGLRLIYFSYDVKMKEKGDIPEGYSVSREKKERFSLILESASTNQTSMYLCASSSPAMNPNEQFFGPGTRLTVL.

The V gene is TRBV28, the J gene TRBJ2-7; tentative D call: TRBD1 (6 bases). This CDR3 is 15 amino acids long. The V gene lost 2 bases and the J gene lost 5 bases, with 16 bases spanning the gap. Germline lookup yields CDR1 MDHEN and CDR2 SYDVKM. CDR3 sequence (DNA): TGTGCCAGCAGTTTAATTTTGTCAGGGGCTCACGAGCAGTACTTC. Its protein is CASSLILSGAHEQYF.

The V gene is TRBV27, the J gene TRBJ2-5, with 9 bases fitting TRBD1. Germline V gives CDR1 MNHEY, CDR2 SMNVEV (reference sequence). The CDR3 length is 18 residues. V lost 4 bases and J lost 5; bases outside the gene matches: 17. The CDR3 nucleotides are TGTGCCAGCAGTTCCCCCAAAGCCGACAGGGGGAGGGGGGAGACCCAGTACTTC. Amino acids: CASSSPKADRGRGETQYF.

This chain uses TRBV12-3 or TRBV12-4 with TRBJ2-7; weak D call: TRBD1 (6 bases). The CDR3 runs to 12 residues. Trimming removed 3 bases from V and 6 bases from J, with 9 bases in between. CDR3: CASSFGGFEQYF. For the CDR3, the DNA is TGTGCCAGCAGTTTTGGGGGCTTCGAGCAGTACTTC.

In this sample, this clone turned up a few times. This chain uses TRBV28 with TRBJ2-3; 11 nucleotides agree with TRBD2. Germline V gives CDR1 MDHEN, CDR2 SYDVKM. The junction had 5 bases not matched to a gene; V was cut back by 3 bases and J by 6 bases. The CDR3 sequence is 15 residues long. In DNA, the CDR3 is TGTGCCAGCAGTTTTGTAGCGGGAGGGGCGGATACGCAGTATTTT. This sequence encodes CASSFVAGGADTQYF.

This rearrangement joins TRBV9 to TRBJ1-6, with 8 positions matching TRBD1. The CDR3 has 18 residues. The germline V gene encodes CDR1 SGDLS and CDR2 YYNGEE. V lost 4 bases and J lost 4; bases outside the gene matches: 13. CDR3 in amino acids: CASSSSDGTGTYNSPLHF. The CDR3 DNA follows: TGTGCCAGCAGCTCCTCCGACGGGACAGGCACATATAATTCACCCCTCCACTTT.

CDR3 in amino acids: CASSDEPDLTGRGAYGYTF. The CDR3 coding sequence is TGTGCCAGCAGTGACGAACCCGACTTGACAGGGCGGGGTGCCTATGGCTACACCTTC. This chain links TRBV2 with TRBJ1-2, with TRBD1 matching over 7 bases. The CDR3 contains 19 residues. J was trimmed by 4 bases and V by 3 bases; bases with no gene match: 20. The germline gives CDR1 SNHLY, CDR2 FYNNEI.

This clone was seen only a few times. The chain uses TRBV2 and TRBJ1-1, with no clear D. In germline, CDR1 is SNHLY, CDR2 FYNNEI. This CDR3 is 13 amino acids long. Deletions cut 3 bases from V and 6 bases from J, with 11 bases between. The CDR3 DNA is TGTGCCAGCAGTGATGCCAGTCTCGCTGAAGCTTTCTTT. Amino acids: CASSDASLAEAFF.

This clone was seen a handful of times. V gene TRBV30 combines with J gene TRBJ2-7; 8 bases line up with TRBD1. V dropped 3 bases and J dropped 3; count of bases not matched to a gene: 4. The germline V gene has CDR1 GTSNPN and CDR2 SVGIG (reference sequence). The CDR3 sequence is 13 residues long. The CDR3 loop reads CAWRAGGFYEQYF. CDR3 DNA sequence: TGTGCCTGGAGGGCAGGGGGCTTCTACGAGCAGTACTTC.

The CDR3 loop is CASSAGGRQFF. CDR3 coding DNA: TGTGCCAGTAGTGCCGGGGGGCGTCAGTTCTTC. V usage is TRBV19 and J usage is TRBJ2-1, with D possibly TRBD2 on 7 matching bases. The germline CDR1 and CDR2 sequences are LNHDA and SQIVND (reference sequence). V dropped 5 bases and J dropped 13 bases, with 12 bases sitting between them. The CDR3 contains 11 residues.

The gene calls are TRBV20-1 and TRBJ1-5, with 9 bases lining up with TRBD1. V gave up 3 bases and J gave up 5 bases; unmatched junction bases: 5. CDR1 is DFQATT, CDR2 SNEGSKA, per germline (reference sequence). CDR3 length: 14 amino acids. The CDR3 protein is CSASGGQGHQPQHF. The CDR3 DNA follows: TGCAGTGCTAGTGGGGGACAGGGCCATCAGCCCCAGCATTTT.

The chain recombines TRBV28 with TRBJ2-7; a weak D match, TRBD2 (5 bases). Germline loops: CDR1 MDHEN, CDR2 SYDVKM. The CDR3 covers 13 residues. Trimming pared 6 bases from V and 5 bases from J, leaving 14 bases between. CDR3 sequence: CASRLENSNEQYF. The CDR3, as DNA: TGTGCCAGCAGACTAGAGAATTCAAACGAGCAGTACTTC.

The chain joins TRBV30 to TRBJ1-5; the D gene is possibly TRBD1 (5 bases). With 5 bases removed from V and 0 bases from J, the gap between germline ends came to 17 bases. The CDR3 runs 16 residues. Per the germline V gene, CDR1 is GTSNPN and CDR2 is SVGIG (reference sequence). The CDR3 is CAWSGGGVGSNQPQHF. Written as DNA, the CDR3 is TGTGCCTGGTCCGGCGGAGGGGTGGGTAGCAATCAGCCCCAGCATTTT.

The CDR3 bases are TGTGCCAGCAGTTTTGATTCCTCCGCTACGGTGAACACTGAAGCTTTCTTT. Its protein is CASSFDSSATVNTEAFF. The rearrangement links TRBV28 to TRBJ1-1; D is uncertain. The germline CDR1 and CDR2 sequences are MDHEN and SYDVKM. Trimming took 3 bases from V and 0 from J, leaving 17 bases between them. The CDR3 extends over 17 amino acids.

CDR3 amino acids: CSVSAADREAFF. The DNA of the CDR3 is TGCAGCGTTAGTGCCGCTGACAGGGAAGCTTTCTTT. The J gene is TRBJ1-1, the V gene TRBV29-1, with D perhaps matching TRBD1 (6 bases). The CDR3 sequence is 12 residues long. Germline CDR1 reads SQVTM; CDR2 reads ANQGSEA. Trimming pared 5 bases from V and 8 bases from J, leaving 15 bases between.

The chain has TRBV27 and TRBJ2-5; TRBD1 is a possible D gene (6 bases). V was cut by 6 bases and J by 5 bases, with 13 bases left in between. CDR1 is MNHEY and CDR2 is SMNVEV in the germline V gene (reference sequence). CDR3 length equals 13 residues. The CDR3 coding sequence is TGTGCCAGCAGGAACAGGGAACGGGAGACCCAGTACTTC. Amino acids: CASRNRERETQYF.

In this sample, this clone turned up a few times. The chain has TRBV18 and TRBJ2-3; the match to TRBD1 covers 7 bases. This CDR3 spans 18 amino acids. V dropped 2 bases and J dropped 2; count of bases not matched to a gene: 13. Germline CDR1 KGHSH, CDR2 LQKENI. The CDR3 region is CASSPGAFRDSLTDTQYF. In DNA, the CDR3 is TGTGCCAGCTCACCAGGGGCTTTTCGGGACAGTCTCACAGATACGCAGTATTTT. The full variable domain, completed using reference TRBV18 and TRBJ2-3, is NAGVMQNPRHLVRRRGQEARLRCSPMKGHSHVYWYRQLPEEGLKFMVYLQKENIIDESGMPKERFSAEFPKEGPSILRIQQVVRGDSAAYFCASSPGAFRDSLTDTQYFGPGTRLTVL.

J is TRBJ2-7 and V is TRBV23-1; a weak D match, TRBD1 (7 bases). TRBV23-1 is designated an ORF whose function remains uncertain. The germline V and J ends were trimmed by 3 bases and 5 bases, with 26 bases remaining between them. The CDR3 contains 18 residues. CDR3 loop: CASSHFNEGGGPWDEQYF. CDR3 DNA sequence: TGCGCCAGCAGTCATTTCAACGAAGGAGGGGGCCCATGGGACGAGCAGTACTTC.

V gene TRBV7-2 combines with J gene TRBJ2-1; 8 bases match TRBD2. Germline V lookup: CDR1 SGHTA, CDR2 FQGNSA. The CDR3 totals 15 residues. Unmatched junction bases numbered 7, after V lost 2 bases and J lost 7 bases. The chain's CDR3 is CASSLSGTSRNEQFF. CDR3 sequence (DNA): TGTGCCAGCAGCTTAAGCGGGACTAGTCGTAATGAGCAGTTCTTC.

V usage is TRBV5-4 and J usage is TRBJ1-6; maybe TRBD1 (6 bases). Trimming removed 6 bases from V and 9 bases from J, with 16 bases in between. Germline loops: CDR1 SGHNT, CDR2 YYREEE (reference sequence). This CDR3 contains 14 residues. The CDR3: CASTTKDSLSPLHF. The CDR3 region has the DNA TGTGCCAGCACCACGAAGGACAGCCTTTCACCCCTCCACTTT. The whole variable domain, filled in from reference TRBV5-4 and TRBJ1-6, reads ETGVTQSPTHLIKTRGQQVTLRCSSQSGHNTVSWYQQALGQGPQFIFQYYREEENGRGNFPPRFSGLQFPNYSSELNVNALELDDSALYLCASTTKDSLSPLHFGNGTRLTVT.